Given below is one T cell receptor beta chain in context. The protocol was immunoSEQ multiplex PCR, while the TCRdb copy is restricted to in-frame clones and leaves out a portion. The sample comprises about 53,000 clones, about 88% of which are singletons, and 1.5% rests with the top ten. These data originate in a study of OX40 agonist ivuxolimab in advanced cancers. V was shortened by 4 bases and J by 3 bases, with 24 bases between the two germline ends. CDR1 and CDR2 from the germline V gene are KGHSH and LQKENI. The CDR3 spans 18 residues. Sequences were derived from CD4+ or CD8+ T cells sorted from blood, sampled in a trial of the OX40 agonist ivuxolimab. The chain employs TRBV18 and TRBJ1-1, with D possibly TRBD1 on 6 matching bases. The receptor's source is an adult with an advanced solid tumor such as melanoma, head and neck, liver or kidney cancer. The CDR3 loop reads CASSQNLPVERGDTEAFF. CDR3 in DNA: TGTGCCAGCTCACAAAATTTACCGGTCGAAAGGGGGGACACTGAAGCTTTCTTT. The complete variable domain, with remaining parts taken from reference TRBV18 and TRBJ1-1, reads NAGVMQNPRHLVRRRGQEARLRCSPMKGHSHVYWYRQLPEEGLKFMVYLQKENIIDESGMPKERFSAEFPKEGPSILRIQQVVRGDSAAYFCASSQNLPVERGDTEAFFGQGTRLTVV.